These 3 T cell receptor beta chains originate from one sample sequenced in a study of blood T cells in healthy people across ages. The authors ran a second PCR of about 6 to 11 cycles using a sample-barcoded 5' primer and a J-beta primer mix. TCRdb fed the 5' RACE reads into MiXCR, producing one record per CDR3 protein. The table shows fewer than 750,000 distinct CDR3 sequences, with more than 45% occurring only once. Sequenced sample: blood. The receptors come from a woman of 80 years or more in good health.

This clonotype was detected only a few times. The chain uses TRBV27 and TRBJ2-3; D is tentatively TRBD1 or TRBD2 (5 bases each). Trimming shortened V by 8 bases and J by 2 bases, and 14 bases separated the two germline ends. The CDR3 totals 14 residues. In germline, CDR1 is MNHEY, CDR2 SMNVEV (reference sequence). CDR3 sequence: CASHRGFVTDTQYF. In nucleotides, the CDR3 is TGTGCCAGCCATCGGGGCTTTGTCACAGATACGCAGTATTTT.

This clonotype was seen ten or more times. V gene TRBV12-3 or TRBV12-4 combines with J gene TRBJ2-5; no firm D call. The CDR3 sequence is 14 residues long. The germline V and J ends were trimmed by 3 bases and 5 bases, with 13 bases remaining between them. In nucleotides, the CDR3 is TGTGCCAGCAGTTTCACCACGATTCGGGAGACCCAGTACTTC. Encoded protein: CASSFTTIRETQYF.

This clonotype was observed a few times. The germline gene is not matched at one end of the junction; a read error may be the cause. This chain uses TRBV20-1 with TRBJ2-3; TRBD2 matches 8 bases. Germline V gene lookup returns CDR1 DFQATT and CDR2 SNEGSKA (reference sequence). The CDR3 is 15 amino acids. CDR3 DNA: TGCAGTTACCTAGCGGGCGGCCCTAGCACAGATACGCGGTATTTT. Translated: CSYLAGGPSTDTRYF.